The 25 T cell receptor beta chains given below trace back to one sample, sequenced in a study of cytomegalovirus exposure and HLA in healthy donors. PCR used 60 Vbeta primers and 13 Jbeta primers. TCRdb's table, derived via immunoSEQ multiplex PCR, lists solely in-frame clones and lacks some. The data hold 150,000 to 250,000 clones, with approximately 79% observed a single time. The sample comprised PBMCs. Receptor source: a girl aged 10 to 17 in good health and CMV-seropositive.

This clone is a singleton in its sample. V and J are TRBV6-5 and TRBJ2-1, with TRBD2 identical over 15 bases. Germline V CDR1 and CDR2: MNHEY, SVGAGI. This CDR3 has 15 residues. V lost 5 bases and J lost 7; bases outside the gene matches: 3. The CDR3 nucleotides are TGTGCCAGCAGTCGGGGGACTAGCGGGGGGAATGAGCAGTTCTTC. Protein product: CASSRGTSGGNEQFF.

The chain combines TRBV2 with TRBJ2-5, with TRBD1 matching 10 bases. Per germline, CDR1 SNHLY and CDR2 FYNNEI. The CDR3 has 14 amino acids. With 8 bases clipped from V and 5 bases from J, the junction kept 8 bases outside the gene matches. The CDR3 here is CASLWDRGGETQYF. Written as DNA, the CDR3 is TGTGCCAGCCTTTGGGACAGGGGTGGCGAGACCCAGTACTTC.

The V call is TRBV6-5, the J call TRBJ2-5; 9 positions agree with TRBD2. CDR3 length: 15 amino acids. The V segment lost 11 bases and the J segment 2 bases; nucleotides outside the gene matches: 12. Germline assignment: CDR1 MNHEY and CDR2 SVGAGI. CDR3 in DNA: TGTGCCGGGATGTGGCGGGGGGGAATACAAGAGACCCAGTACTTC. Translation gives CAGMWRGGIQETQYF.

CDR3 amino acids: CASLPSRAQNTEAFF. The CDR3 DNA sequence: TGTGCCAGCTTGCCGTCGAGGGCACAGAACACTGAAGCTTTCTTT. The rearrangement joins TRBV7-9 to TRBJ1-1; D uncertain. Germline CDR1 SEHNR, CDR2 FQNEAQ (reference sequence). Trimming shortened V by 8 bases and J by 1 base, and 17 bases separated the two germline ends. There are 15 residues in the CDR3.

DNA of the CDR3: TGCAGCGTTGAAGGGCAGGGTCTAGGGGAGCAGTTCTTC. Its protein is CSVEGQGLGEQFF. V gene TRBV29-1 combines with J gene TRBJ2-1; possibly TRBD1 for D (5 bases). This CDR3 has 13 amino acids. V was cut by 1 base and J by 10 bases, with 14 bases left in between. Germline CDR1 SQVTM, CDR2 ANQGSEA.

The chain is built from TRBV7-8 and TRBJ1-1, with a tentative D call TRBD1 (5 bases). V dropped 5 bases and J dropped 1 base, with 8 bases sitting between them. Germline-derived CDR1 and CDR2 are SGHVS and FQNEAQ. The CDR3 runs 13 residues. CDR3 in DNA: TGTGCCAGCAGCGCGGGGGGGAACACTGAAGCTTTCTTT. Encoded protein: CASSAGGNTEAFF.

This rearrangement joins TRBV11-3 to TRBJ1-2, with 10 bases matching TRBD1. The V segment lost 2 bases and the J segment 0 bases; nucleotides outside the gene matches: 9. Looked up from germline, CDR1 is SGHNT and CDR2 is YENEEA. This CDR3 comprises 18 residues. The CDR3 region has the DNA TGTGCCAGCAGCTTATCACCGGACAGGGGGTCAGCTAACTATGGCTACACCTTC. As protein: CASSLSPDRGSANYGYTF.

V and J are TRBV6-1 and TRBJ2-3; D call uncertain. Trimming pared 1 base from V and 1 base from J, leaving 9 bases between. Germline values: CDR1 MNHNS, CDR2 SASEGT. CDR3 length equals 15 residues. Written as DNA, the CDR3 is TGTGCCAGCAGTGAAGGTTTCGGTGGCACAGATACGCAGTATTTT. It encodes CASSEGFGGTDTQYF.

V gene TRBV11-2 combines with J gene TRBJ1-1; D not certain. Trimming took 1 base from V and 7 from J, leaving 10 bases between them. The CDR3 length is 13 residues. The germline CDR1 and CDR2 sequences are SGHAT and FQNNGV. Written as DNA, the CDR3 is TGTGCCAGCAGCTTAGTCGAGTACGGTGAAGCTTTCTTT. Its translation: CASSLVEYGEAFF.

J is TRBJ1-2 and V is TRBV21-1; TRBD1 is taken as the D call from the table, unchecked against the DNA. TRBV21-1 is flagged as a pseudogene. The CDR3 has 14 amino acids. CDR3 DNA sequence: TGTGCCAGCAGCAAACATTGGCAGGCCTATGGCTACACCTTC. Translation gives CASSKHWQAYGYTF.

V gene TRBV2 combines with J gene TRBJ1-1; 7 bases agree with TRBD1. Germline V gene sequence: CDR1 SNHLY, CDR2 FYNNEI. The CDR3 totals 14 residues. J gave up 3 bases and V 4 bases, and 5 bases lay outside the gene matches. CDR3 residues: CASSVDRVDTEAFF. CDR3 bases: TGTGCCAGCAGTGTTGACAGGGTGGACACTGAAGCTTTCTTT.

The chain employs TRBV4-1 and TRBJ1-4; a weak D match, TRBD1 (6 bases). There are 14 residues in the CDR3. V lost 5 bases, J lost 3 bases, and 10 bases lay in between. Germline-derived CDR1 and CDR2 are MGHRA and YSYEKL. Here the CDR3 DNA reads TGCGCCAGCAGCTCGACAGGCCCTAATGAAAAACTGTTTTTT. It encodes CASSSTGPNEKLFF.

V usage is TRBV5-1 and J usage is TRBJ1-4; a possible D gene is TRBD1 (6 bases). V gave up 3 bases and J gave up 6 bases, with 9 bases separating them. The CDR3 runs to 13 residues. Germline assignment: CDR1 SGHRS and CDR2 YFSETQ. This CDR3 reads CASSSRTDEKLFF. Here the CDR3 DNA reads TGCGCCAGCAGCTCGCGGACAGATGAAAAACTGTTTTTT.

The J gene is TRBJ2-7, the V gene TRBV6-5; weak D call: TRBD1 (5 bases). CDR3 length: 14 amino acids. Germline V gene sequence: CDR1 MNHEY, CDR2 SVGAGI. Trimming took off 5 bases at V and 0 bases at J, with 11 bases between the two ends. The CDR3 reads CASSVDTYSYEQYF. In DNA, the CDR3 is TGTGCCAGCAGTGTGGACACCTACTCCTACGAGCAGTACTTC.

The rearrangement links TRBV7-9 to TRBJ2-5; 14 bases line up with TRBD2. CDR3 length: 17 residues. Germline lookup yields CDR1 SEHNR and CDR2 FQNEAQ (reference sequence). J gave up 5 bases and V 6 bases, and 11 bases lay outside the gene matches. CDR3 in amino acids: CASSWTSGGHPRETQYF. In DNA, the CDR3 is TGTGCCAGCAGTTGGACTAGCGGGGGGCATCCACGGGAGACCCAGTACTTC.

Only a few counts were recorded for this clone. The chain is built from TRBV5-4 and TRBJ1-4; TRBD1 matches 8 bases. The V and J ends lost 4 bases and 5 bases, in that order; junction bases with no gene match: 7. Germline CDR1 and CDR2: SGHNT and YYREEE (reference sequence). The CDR3 totals 15 residues. The CDR3 DNA reads TGTGCCAGCAGCACCGGACAGGGCCTGAATGAAAAACTGTTTTTT. Residues: CASSTGQGLNEKLFF. Full variable domain (rest looked up from reference TRBV5-4 and TRBJ1-4): ETGVTQSPTHLIKTRGQQVTLRCSSQSGHNTVSWYQQALGQGPQFIFQYYREEENGRGNFPPRFSGLQFPNYSSELNVNALELDDSALYLCASSTGQGLNEKLFFGSGTQLSVL.

This chain joins TRBV11-2 and TRBJ2-7; D possibly corresponds to TRBD1 (6 bases). Trimming removed 6 bases from V and 4 bases from J, with 10 bases in between. The CDR3 totals 12 residues. The germline gives CDR1 SGHAT, CDR2 FQNNGV. CDR3 in DNA: TGTGCCAGCAGACAGGACAGTTACGAGCAGTACTTC. As protein: CASRQDSYEQYF.

This rearrangement joins TRBV7-2 to TRBJ2-4, with 10 bases lining up with TRBD2. Germline loops: CDR1 SGHTA, CDR2 FQGNSA. This CDR3 comprises 16 residues. V lost 1 base and J lost 1; bases outside the gene matches: 1. In DNA, the CDR3 is TGTGCCAGCAGCTTAGATAGCGGGGGGGCCAAAAACATTCAGTACTTC. Translated: CASSLDSGGAKNIQYF. Full variable domain (remainder filled in from reference TRBV7-2 and TRBJ2-4): GAGVSQSPSNKVTEKGKDVELRCDPISGHTALYWYRQSLGQGLEFLIYFQGNSAPDKSGLPSDRFSAERTGGSVSTLTIQRTQQEDSAVYLCASSLDSGGAKNIQYFGAGTRLSVL.

The V and J genes are TRBV7-8 and TRBJ2-7, with 12 bases identical to TRBD2. The germline gives CDR1 SGHVS, CDR2 FQNEAQ. This CDR3 region has 15 residues. V shed 4 bases and J 3 bases; nucleotides not matched to a gene: 4. CDR3 region: CASSSRTSGNYEQYF. The CDR3 DNA follows: TGTGCCAGCAGCTCTCGGACTAGCGGGAACTACGAGCAGTACTTC.

This clone turned up a few times. This rearrangement joins TRBV5-8 to TRBJ2-7, with 10 bases lining up with TRBD2. From germline, CDR1 is SGHTS and CDR2 YDEGEE. The CDR3 has 15 amino acids. Trimming took 2 bases from V and 5 from J; bases not matched to a gene: 7. CDR3 region: CASSFRLAGADEQYF. CDR3 sequence (DNA): TGTGCCAGCAGCTTCAGGCTAGCGGGGGCTGACGAGCAGTACTTC.

The chain has TRBV7-9 and TRBJ1-2; unclear D gene. Germline V lookup: CDR1 SEHNR, CDR2 FQNEAQ (reference sequence). Trimming stripped 5 bases from V and 3 bases from J, with 7 bases between. The CDR3 totals 12 residues. The DNA for the CDR3 is TGTGCCAGCAGCCTTTCTGACTATGGCTACACCTTC. Translation: CASSLSDYGYTF. The full variable domain, in which reference TRBV7-9 and TRBJ1-2 provide the parts outside the CDR3, is DTGVSQNPRHKITKRGQNVTFRCDPISEHNRLYWYRQTLGQGPEFLTYFQNEAQLEKSRLLSDRFSAERPKGSFSTLEIQRTEQGDSAMYLCASSLSDYGYTFGSGTRLTVV.

The chain is built from TRBV2 and TRBJ2-1; 11 bases fit TRBD2. CDR3 length: 15 amino acids. V lost 2 bases and J lost 6; bases outside the gene matches: 3. CDR1 SNHLY and CDR2 FYNNEI come from the germline V gene. This chain's CDR3 is CASSEPGLAVNEQFF. The CDR3 DNA reads TGTGCCAGCAGTGAACCGGGACTAGCGGTCAATGAGCAGTTCTTC.

This clone was counted between two and nine times. The J gene is TRBJ2-1, the V gene TRBV6-4, with 7 bases fitting TRBD2. Germline V CDR1 and CDR2: MRHNA, SNTAGT. V shed 8 bases, J shed 7 bases, and the junction held 14 bases outside the gene matches. This CDR3 has 15 residues. CDR3 amino acids: CASRPDKAGTNEQFF. DNA for the CDR3: TGTGCCAGCCGCCCGGACAAAGCGGGAACTAATGAGCAGTTCTTC.

Concerning this clone: Within the sample, other DNA sequences also encode this same CDR3. The V and J genes are TRBV6-1 and TRBJ2-4; TRBD2 might be the D (6 bases). Between the trimmed V and J ends, which lost 1 base and 2 bases, there was a span of 12 bases. Per germline, CDR1 MNHNS and CDR2 SASEGT. This CDR3 is 16 amino acids long. The CDR3: CASSEGLAFTKNIQYF. Written as DNA, the CDR3 is TGTGCCAGCAGTGAAGGGCTAGCGTTTACCAAAAACATTCAGTACTTC.

J is TRBJ1-4 and V is TRBV4-1, with D possibly matching TRBD1 (5 bases). The germline V and J ends were trimmed by 2 bases and 7 bases, with 8 bases remaining between them. Germline values: CDR1 MGHRA, CDR2 YSYEKL. The CDR3 contains 13 residues. The CDR3 sequence is CASSQLRGEKLFF. CDR3 bases: TGCGCCAGCAGCCAACTTAGGGGTGAAAAACTGTTTTTT.